The 14 T cell receptor beta chains below were found in one sample sequenced in a study of cytomegalovirus exposure and HLA in healthy donors (dated by TCRdb to the late 2010s). Receptor amplification or capture employed the immunoSEQ multiplex PCR assay. For the multiplex PCR, a mixture combining 60 forward primers for TCR Vbeta segments and 13 reverse primers for TCR Jbeta segments was used. Entries here come from immuneACCESS through TCRdb and include only in-frame sequences with V and J called. Some clones fail to appear in such tables; in the studies checked, an unresolved V gene covers under half of the shortfall, and the cause of the remainder is unknown. This sample comprises 120,000 or so clones, roughly 80% of them detected only once. Approximately 3.8% of the sample comes from the top ten. Specimen: PBMCs. These receptors were collected from a woman between 40 and 55 years old in good health and CMV-seropositive.

The chain combines TRBV19 with TRBJ1-1; 9 nucleotides line up with TRBD1. Germline V gene data show CDR1 as LNHDA and CDR2 as SQIVND (reference sequence). CDR3 length equals 14 residues. Trimming removed 3 bases from V and 4 bases from J; junction bases left unmatched: 3. CDR3 sequence (DNA): TGTGCCAGTAGTATCGACAGGGGGGGCACTGAAGCTTTCTTT. Translation gives CASSIDRGGTEAFF. The entire variable domain, with the rest obtained from reference TRBV19 and TRBJ1-1, is as follows: DGGITQSPKYLFRKEGQNVTLSCEQNLNHDAMYWYRQDPGQGLRLIYYSQIVNDFQKGDIAEGYSVSREKKESFPLTVTSAQKNPTAFYLCASSIDRGGTEAFFGQGTRLTVV.

The chain has TRBV11-2 and TRBJ2-3, with 7 bases that match TRBD2. With 5 bases clipped from V and 0 bases from J, the junction kept 8 bases outside the gene matches. The CDR3 contains 16 residues. Looked up from germline, CDR1 is SGHAT and CDR2 is FQNNGV. The CDR3 is CASSLRLAASTDTQYF. CDR3 nucleotide sequence: TGTGCCAGCAGCCTCCGGCTAGCGGCTAGCACAGATACGCAGTATTTT.

The rearrangement links TRBV2 to TRBJ2-2; 7 nucleotides agree with TRBD1. Losses at the gene ends were 5 bases for V and 5 bases for J; bases not matched to a gene: 8. The CDR3 is made up of 15 amino acids. Germline V gene sequence: CDR1 SNHLY, CDR2 FYNNEI. The CDR3 loop is CASSPSRGWTGELFF. The CDR3 nucleotides read TGTGCCAGCAGTCCCTCCAGGGGGTGGACCGGGGAGCTGTTTTTT.

This clone turned up a few times. The CDR3 DNA sequence: TGTGCCAGCAGCCAAACCCGGACAGGGGGCCAACTACTCTTAACCAAAAACATTCAGTACTTC. Translated: CASSQTRTGGQLLLTKNIQYF. The rearrangement joins TRBV13 to TRBJ2-4; 11 bases fit TRBD1. Germline V gives CDR1 PRHDT, CDR2 FYEKMQ (reference sequence). The CDR3 is 21 residues long. V was pared by 5 bases and J by 2 bases, with 20 bases of the junction left unmatched.

The rearrangement links TRBV7-9 to TRBJ2-1, with TRBD2 matching over 11 bases. The length of the CDR3 is 15 residues. The V gene's germline CDR1 is SEHNR and CDR2 FQNEAQ (reference sequence). After removal of 5 bases from V and 10 bases from J, the junction contained 10 bases not matched to a gene. The CDR3 reads CASSAIAGGPEEQFF. Here the CDR3 DNA reads TGTGCCAGCAGCGCGATAGCGGGAGGGCCTGAAGAGCAGTTCTTC.

The chain joins TRBV5-6 to TRBJ1-1, with D tentatively TRBD1 (5 bases). CDR1 is SGHDT, CDR2 YYEEEE, per germline. Deletions cut 3 bases from V and 4 bases from J, with 13 bases between. The CDR3 spans 14 residues. CDR3 sequence (DNA): TGTGCCAGCAGCTGGCGGGGGGTGGGCACTGAAGCTTTCTTT. Translation: CASSWRGVGTEAFF.

V and J are TRBV27 and TRBJ1-5; TRBD1 matches at 7 bases. CDR1 is MNHEY and CDR2 is SMNVEV in the germline V gene (reference sequence). The V and J ends lost 7 bases and 3 bases, in that order; junction bases with no gene match: 6. The CDR3 has 14 amino acids. Here the CDR3 DNA reads TGTGCCAGCAACCTGGGACAGACCAATCAGCCCCAGCATTTT. It yields the protein CASNLGQTNQPQHF.

The chain employs TRBV6-5 and TRBJ1-2; TRBD1 is a possible D gene (5 bases). Per germline, CDR1 MNHEY and CDR2 SVGAGI. The CDR3 contains 13 residues. Trimming shortened V by 0 bases and J by 8 bases, and 10 bases separated the two germline ends. CDR3: CASSYSQWGGYTF. CDR3 nucleotides: TGTGCCAGCAGTTACTCGCAGTGGGGCGGCTACACCTTC.

The chain joins TRBV29-1 to TRBJ2-3; 9 positions agree with TRBD1. The J segment lost 3 bases and the V segment lost 8 bases, leaving 6 bases of the junction unmatched. The CDR3 runs 13 residues. Germline loops: CDR1 SQVTM, CDR2 ANQGSEA. CDR3 sequence reads: CSLRQGGTDTQYF. CDR3 in DNA: TGCAGCCTGAGACAGGGGGGGACAGATACGCAGTATTTT.

This sequence joins TRBV5-6 and TRBJ2-1; TRBD2 might be the D (5 bases). Germline assignment: CDR1 SGHDT and CDR2 YYEEEE. CDR3 length equals 14 residues. V lost 0 bases, J lost 5 bases, and 9 bases lay in between. The CDR3 is CASSLGRNNNEQFF. The CDR3 nucleotides read TGTGCCAGCAGCTTGGGGAGGAACAACAATGAGCAGTTCTTC.

This clone has only a few counts. The J gene is TRBJ2-3, the V gene TRBV11-2, with a weak D call TRBD2 (5 bases). There are 15 residues in the CDR3. Germline-derived CDR1 and CDR2 are SGHAT and FQNNGV. Trimming pared 2 bases from V and 0 bases from J, leaving 9 bases between. This CDR3 reads CASSLRGGSTDTQYF. CDR3 DNA: TGTGCCAGCAGCTTACGCGGAGGCAGCACAGATACGCAGTATTTT.

This clone was found once. The V gene is TRBV27, the J gene TRBJ2-3; no definite D call. Germline V gene lookup returns CDR1 MNHEY and CDR2 SMNVEV (reference sequence). Trimming stripped 5 bases from V and 1 base from J, with 7 bases between. This CDR3 is built from 13 residues. The CDR3 DNA follows: TGTGCCAGCAGTCCCCTCGGCACAGATACGCAGTATTTT. This gives the protein CASSPLGTDTQYF.

The chain combines TRBV28 with TRBJ2-7; 10 nucleotides align to TRBD1. Germline CDR1 reads MDHEN; CDR2 reads SYDVKM. CDR3 length: 18 residues. V lost 1 base, J lost 2 bases, and 11 bases stayed unmatched. In DNA form, the CDR3 reads TGTGCCAGCAGTTTATACCCCTGGGGGGACAGGGGCACCTACGAGCAGTACTTC. Protein: CASSLYPWGDRGTYEQYF.

The V and J genes are TRBV19 and TRBJ2-1; D call uncertain. V shed 3 bases and J shed 8 bases, with 5 bases lying between them. Germline loops: CDR1 LNHDA, CDR2 SQIVND (reference sequence). There are 11 residues in the CDR3. The CDR3 sequence is CASSIGDEQFF. The CDR3 region has the DNA TGTGCCAGTAGTATCGGTGATGAGCAGTTCTTC.